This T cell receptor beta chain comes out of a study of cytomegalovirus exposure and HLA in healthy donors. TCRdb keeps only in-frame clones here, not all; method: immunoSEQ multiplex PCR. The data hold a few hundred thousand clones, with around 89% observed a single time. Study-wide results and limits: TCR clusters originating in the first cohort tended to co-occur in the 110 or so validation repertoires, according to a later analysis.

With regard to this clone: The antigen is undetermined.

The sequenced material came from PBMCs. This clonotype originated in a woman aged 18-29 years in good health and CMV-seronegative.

CDR3 DNA sequence: TGTGCCAGCAGCCCAGGTGGACAGGGTAACACTGCTCCGTACTTC. Its translation is CASSPGGQGNTAPYF. The chain uses TRBV28 and TRBJ2-4, with TRBD1 identical over 8 bases. The V and J ends lost 6 bases and 15 bases, in that order; junction bases with no gene match: 19. Germline V CDR1 and CDR2: MDHEN, SYDVKM. The CDR3 has 15 amino acids. Full variable domain (rest looked up from reference TRBV28 and TRBJ2-4): DVKVTQSSRYLVKRTGEKVFLECVQDMDHENMFWYRQDPGLGLRLIYFSYDVKMKEKGDIPEGYSVSREKKERFSLILESASTNQTSMYLCASSPGGQGNTAPYFGAGTRLSVL.